These T cell receptor beta chains were read from a single sample in a study of control samples from healthy donors and cancer patients. TCRdb's table, derived via immunoSEQ multiplex PCR, lists solely in-frame clones and lacks some. The sample carries approximately 50,000 clones, 95% recorded once. Input material: blood. The receptors shown here come from a man aged 25 to 40 in good health. CDR3s include the opening cysteine and the closing phenylalanine or tryptophan. D genes are given only for firm matches. Size is omitted from some rows. Given values are once, few, many or a class for expanded clones.

TRBJ1-2	NA	NA	TRBV28	TGTGCCAGCAGTTTGTATGGGGAAGGGTATGGCTACACCTTC	CASSLYGEGYGYTF
TRBJ1-2	NA	NA	TRBV7-8	TGTGCCAGCAGCTTAGTATCTGGGATCCGCAACTATGGCTACACCTTC	CASSLVSGIRNYGYTF
TRBJ2-1	once	TRBD2	TRBV5-4	TGTGCCAGCAGCCCTTTCACTAGCGGGGGCAATGAGCAGTTCTTC	CASSPFTSGGNEQFF
TRBJ2-2	NA	NA	TRBV11-3	TGTGCCAGCAGCCGAATCACCGGGGAGCTGTTTTTT	CASSRITGELFF
TRBJ2-3	few	NA	TRBV28	TGTGCCAGCAGTCCCGAGGACCAGCCTAGCACAGATACGCAGTATTTT	CASSPEDQPSTDTQYF
TRBJ2-7	NA	TRBD1	TRBV27	TGTGCCAGCAGTTGGACAGGGGGCAAGGGCTCCTACGAGCAGTACTTC	CASSWTGGKGSYEQYF
TRBJ2-2	NA	TRBD2	TRBV7-8	TGTGCCAGCAGCACCGGACTAGCGGGAGCCGGGGAGCTGTTTTTT	CASSTGLAGAGELFF
TRBJ2-1	NA	NA	TRBV2	TGTGCCAGCGCCGGGGCTGATAATGAGCAGTTCTTC	CASAGADNEQFF
TRBJ2-5	NA	NA	TRBV18	TGTGCCAGCTCACCACGTCTTCCGGGCAGCTACCAAGAGACCCAGTACTTC	CASSPRLPGSYQETQYF
TRBJ2-2	NA	TRBD2	TRBV19	TGTGCCAGTAGCTCCGCGGCGTTAGCGGGAGAGTCCGGGGAGCTGTTTTTT	CASSSAALAGESGELFF
TRBJ2-2	NA	TRBD2	TRBV11-2	TGTGCCAGCAGCTTAGAGCTGGGGGGGACCGGGGAGCTGTTTTTT	CASSLELGGTGELFF
TRBJ2-7	NA	NA	TRBV10-2	TGCGCCAGCAGTGTTAGCTACGAGCAGTACTTC	CASSVSYEQYF
TRBJ2-7	NA	NA	TRBV28	TGTGCCAGCAGTCTATGGGGCGAGCAGTACTTC	CASSLWGEQYF
TRBJ2-5	NA	TRBD1	TRBV6-5	TGTGCCAGCAGGGAGACAGGGACAGAGACCCAGTACTTC	CASRETGTETQYF
TRBJ2-1	NA	NA	TRBV2	TGTGCCAGCAGAAGGACTCCGCTCTCCTACAATGAGCAGTTCTTC	CASRRTPLSYNEQFF
TRBJ2-4	NA	TRBD2	TRBV5-4	TGTGCCAGCAGCTCGATGACTAGCGGGAGAGGGGACATTCAGTACTTC	CASSSMTSGRGDIQYF
TRBJ2-2	NA	NA	TRBV6-2/TRBV6-3	TGTGCCAGCAGCCGACCTGATTCCACCGGGGAGCTGTTTTTT	CASSRPDSTGELFF
TRBJ2-2	NA	NA	TRBV18	TGTGCCAGCTCACCCACGAACTACGGCGGGGAGCTGTTTTTT	CASSPTNYGGELFF
TRBJ2-3	NA	TRBD1	TRBV28	TGTGCCACCACTACAGGGGGGATTAGCACAGATACGCAGTATTTT	CATTTGGISTDTQYF
TRBJ2-1	NA	NA	TRBV9	TGTGCCAGCAGCGTAGGGGTAGGGGGAGTAGGTAATGAGCAGTTCTTC	CASSVGVGGVGNEQFF
TRBJ1-3	NA	NA	TRBV19	TGTGCCAGTAGTATCCTGGATACTGGAAACACCATATATTTT	CASSILDTGNTIYF
TRBJ2-1	NA	NA	TRBV6-1	TGTGCCAGCAGTGAAAATGTGGGGGAGGGGGACAATGAGCAGTTCTTC	CASSENVGEGDNEQFF
TRBJ1-2	NA	TRBD1	TRBV9	TGTGCCAGCAGCTCGCCGGGACAGGGGAGATCCTATGGCTACACCTTC	CASSSPGQGRSYGYTF
TRBJ2-7	NA	TRBD2	TRBV4-3	TGCGCCAGCAGCCAAGTCCCCCTAGCGGGAGGGTCCTACGAGCAGTACTTC	CASSQVPLAGGSYEQYF
TRBJ2-1	NA	TRBD2	TRBV5-1	TGCGCCAGCAGCTTGGTGGCTAGCGGGAACAATGAGCAGTTCTTC	CASSLVASGNNEQFF
TRBJ2-5	NA	NA	TRBV7-2	TGTGCCAGCAGCTTAGAGGGTCGAGCGCAAGAGACCCAGTACTTC	CASSLEGRAQETQYF
TRBJ2-1	NA	TRBD2	TRBV6-5	TGTGCCAGCAGTTACGGACTAGCGGGAGGCTCAGATGAGCAGTTCTTC	CASSYGLAGGSDEQFF
TRBJ1-2	NA	NA	TRBV5-1	TGCGCCAGCAGCTTGACCACAGGGTTCTATGGCTACACCTTC	CASSLTTGFYGYTF
TRBJ1-6	NA	NA	TRBV28	TGTGCCAGCAGTTCTGGGAATTCACCCCTCCACTTT	CASSSGNSPLHF
TRBJ2-5	NA	TRBD2	TRBV6-1	TGTGCCAGCAGTGAAATAGCGGGAGAGAGAGAGACCCAGTACTTC	CASSEIAGERETQYF
TRBJ1-4	NA	NA	TRBV7-9	TGTGCCAGCAGCTGGACGGGACACTATGAAAAACTGTTTTTT	CASSWTGHYEKLFF
TRBJ2-1	NA	NA	TRBV9	TGTGCCAGCAGCGTAGCCCCCGCGCTCAACAATGAGCAGTTCTTC	CASSVAPALNNEQFF
TRBJ2-2	NA	NA	TRBV7-2	TGTGCCAGCAGCTTAGGCAGGAGCAGGGCCGGGACCGGGGAGCTGTTTTTT	CASSLGRSRAGTGELFF
TRBJ2-2	NA	TRBD2	TRBV14	TGTGCCAGCAGCCAAGAAACTAGCGGACCTCGGGGCGGGGAGCTGTTTTTT	CASSQETSGPRGGELFF
TRBJ2-1	NA	TRBD2	TRBV10-3	TGTGCCATCAGTGAGATTCTTAGCGGGAGTCTGAACAATGAGCAGTTCTTC	CAISEILSGSLNNEQFF
TRBJ1-5	NA	NA	TRBV9	TGTGCCAGCAGCGTAGGAGCATCTAGCAATCAGCCCCAGCATTTT	CASSVGASSNQPQHF
TRBJ1-2	NA	NA	TRBV28	TGTGCCAGCAGTTTACCAGTGAGTTATGGCTACACCTTC	CASSLPVSYGYTF
TRBJ2-1	NA	NA	TRBV5-1	TGCGCCAGTAGCCCGGGAGCAGGACCAGCCTACAATGAGCAGTTCTTC	CASSPGAGPAYNEQFF
TRBJ1-5	few	TRBD1	TRBV6-1	TGTGCCAGCAGTGAGCGGACAGGGGGGTTGGGTCAGCCCCAGCATTTT	CASSERTGGLGQPQHF
TRBJ1-2	once	NA	TRBV6-5	TGTGCCAGCAGTTACTCGAGGGGGGTTAGCTATGGCTACACCTTC	CASSYSRGVSYGYTF
TRBJ1-4	NA	NA	TRBV2	TGTGCCAGCAGTGCGACCGGGGGAAAACTGTTTTTT	CASSATGGKLFF
TRBJ2-6	once	TRBD1	TRBV6-1	TGTGCCAGCAGTGACCTGGACAGGGGAAGTGGGGCCAACGTCCTGACTTTC	CASSDLDRGSGANVLTF
TRBJ1-1	once	NA	TRBV5-5	TGTGCCAGCAGCGGACCGGGCCCTCTGAACACTGAAGCTTTCTTT	CASSGPGPLNTEAFF